These 11 T cell receptor beta chains were sequenced from one sample in a study of early T cells in non-severe SARS-CoV-2 infection. A single record per CDR3 protein comes from TCRdb applying MiXCR to the 5' RACE reads. The sample carries approximately 99,000 distinct CDR3 sequences, around an eighth recorded once. Sample: whole blood. The source is an adult who was a healthcare worker with PCR-confirmed SARS-CoV-2 infection or an uninfected control (not recorded which).

J is TRBJ2-7 and V is TRBV6-5; D may be TRBD2 (5 bases). Trimming shortened V by 6 bases and J by 12 bases, and 15 bases separated the two germline ends. Looked up from germline, CDR1 is MNHEY and CDR2 is SVGAGI. The CDR3 consists of 11 residues. In DNA form, the CDR3 reads TGTGCCAGCAGCTCCGGGATCGCATGGTACTTC. It specifies CASSSGIAWYF.

This clonotype was seen a few times. The rearrangement links TRBV4-2 to TRBJ2-3, with D hard to call. Looked up from germline, CDR1 is LGHNA and CDR2 is YNFKEQ. This CDR3 has 13 residues. V was shortened by 0 bases and J by 5 bases, with 6 bases between the two germline ends. The DNA for the CDR3 is TGTGCCAGCAGCCAAGAGCCGGTAGATACGCAGTATTTT. This codes for CASSQEPVDTQYF.

This clonotype showed up many times. This chain joins TRBV11-3 and TRBJ2-7; D uncertain. Germline values: CDR1 SGHNT, CDR2 YENEEA. The CDR3 totals 12 residues. The ends were cut back, 6 bases at V and 3 bases at J, with 9 bases in the middle. CDR3 bases: TGTGCCAGCAGTATAGCCCTCTACGAGCAGTACTTC. Its translation is CASSIALYEQYF. The full variable domain, rest sourced from reference TRBV11-3 and TRBJ2-7, is EAGVVQSPRYKIIEKKQPVAFWCNPISGHNTLYWYLQNLGQGPELLIRYENEEAVDDSQLPKDRFSAERLKGVDSTLKIQPAELGDSAVYLCASSIALYEQYFGPGTRLTVT.

This clonotype was recorded a few times. This rearrangement joins TRBV29-1 to TRBJ2-3, with TRBD2 as a possible D gene (5 bases). CDR1 SQVTM and CDR2 ANQGSEA come from the germline V gene. The CDR3 contains 12 residues. V was pared by 7 bases and J by 4 bases, with 12 bases between. The CDR3 here is CSARAGADTQYF. CDR3 in DNA: TGCAGCGCCCGGGCCGGGGCAGATACGCAGTATTTT.

This clonotype was seen many times. The chain has TRBV19 and TRBJ1-5; no reliable D call. The V end lost 2 bases, the J end lost 1 base, and 6 bases lay between the germline ends. The CDR3 sequence is 14 residues long. Germline V CDR1 and CDR2: LNHDA, SQIVND (reference sequence). The CDR3 loop is CASSIQDSNQPQHF. As DNA, the CDR3 is TGTGCCAGTAGTATACAGGACAGCAATCAGCCCCAGCATTTT.

This clonotype was found a few times. V is TRBV6-5 and J is TRBJ2-1, with 12 nucleotides matching TRBD2. J was trimmed by 0 bases and V by 4 bases; bases with no gene match: 10. The CDR3 totals 19 residues. Germline lookup yields CDR1 MNHEY and CDR2 SVGAGI. Here the CDR3 DNA reads TGTGCCAGCAGTTCTCCGGGACTAGCGGGCTCGAGCTCCTACAATGAGCAGTTCTTC. Translated: CASSSPGLAGSSSYNEQFF.

The J gene is TRBJ2-5, the V gene TRBV7-6, with D possibly TRBD2 on 6 matching bases. Germline CDR1 is SGHVS and CDR2 is FNYEAQ. This CDR3 has 13 amino acids. Trimming took 4 bases from V and 4 from J, leaving 10 bases between them. CDR3: CASSSQGGETQYF. The CDR3 DNA is TGTGCCAGCAGCTCCCAGGGAGGAGAGACCCAGTACTTC.

This clonotype has ten or more counts. V usage is TRBV20-1 and J usage is TRBJ2-1; the D gene could be TRBD1 or TRBD2 (5 bases each). Germline loops: CDR1 DFQATT, CDR2 SNEGSKA (reference sequence). Trimming stripped 6 bases from V and 0 bases from J, with 15 bases between. This CDR3 comprises 15 residues. CDR3 bases: TGCAGTGCAGGGCCCTCCGGGGCCTCCTACAATGAGCAGTTCTTC. It is translated as CSAGPSGASYNEQFF.

J is TRBJ2-2 and V is TRBV7-2, with 9 bases aligning to TRBD1. The trim removed 7 bases at V and 4 bases at J, leaving 4 bases unmatched. The CDR3 has 14 residues. The germline V gene has CDR1 SGHTA and CDR2 FQGNSA. The CDR3 DNA reads as TGTGCCAGCATCTACAGGGGGCGCACCGGGGAGCTGTTTTTT. Residues: CASIYRGRTGELFF.

This clonotype was seen more than once but under ten times. CDR3 protein: CASSLRDSTEAFF. Here the CDR3 DNA reads TGTGCCAGCAGCCTAAGGGACAGCACTGAAGCTTTCTTT. This chain links TRBV7-8 with TRBJ1-1; TRBD1 matches 7 bases. The CDR3 spans 13 residues. CDR1 and CDR2 (germline): SGHVS, FQNEAQ. V gave up 5 bases and J gave up 4 bases; unmatched junction bases: 4.

A few counts support this clonotype. J is TRBJ2-7 and V is TRBV27; 7 bases align to TRBD1. With 6 bases clipped from V and 2 bases from J, the junction kept 10 bases outside the gene matches. CDR1 and CDR2 (germline): MNHEY, SMNVEV (reference sequence). The CDR3 has 15 amino acids. CDR3 sequence: CASRMDGTVTYEQYF. For the CDR3, the DNA is TGTGCCAGCAGGATGGACGGGACAGTGACCTACGAGCAGTACTTC.